Presented here are 31 T cell receptor beta chains from one specimen sequenced in a study of blood T cells in healthy people across ages. Primed by a sample-barcoded 5' primer and a J-beta primer mix, a second PCR proceeded for about 7 to 11 cycles. TCRdb ran MiXCR on the 5' RACE reads and lists one entry per CDR3 protein. The sample lists hundreds of thousands of distinct CDR3 sequences; around 45% were seen once. Sequenced material: blood. The source of these receptors is a man aged 55 to 70 in good health.

The chain couples TRBV6-2 or TRBV6-3 to TRBJ2-3; TRBD1 agrees at 7 bases. Germline V CDR1 and CDR2: MNHEY, SVGEGT. With V trimmed by 2 bases and J by 6 bases, 14 bases remained unmatched. CDR3 length: 17 amino acids. The CDR3 sequence: CASSYIPGTVTWDTQYF. CDR3 nucleotide sequence: TGTGCCAGCAGTTACATCCCAGGGACAGTCACATGGGATACGCAGTATTTT.

Comments on this clonotype: Just one base apart from a much larger clone, this may be a read error. CDR3 sequence (DNA): TGTGCCAGCAGCCAAGGGACTAACCTAGTACGGGAGCAGTACTTC. Translation gives CASSQGTNLVREQYF. The rearrangement links TRBV11-2 to TRBJ2-7; 7 nucleotides align to TRBD2. V lost 5 bases to trimming and J lost 7 bases; unmatched junction nucleotides: 14. The V gene's germline CDR1 is SGHAT and CDR2 FQNNGV. The CDR3 consists of 15 residues.

This clonotype was seen more than once but under ten times. This chain connects TRBV20-1 to TRBJ2-4; no firm D call. The CDR3 sequence is 10 residues long. Germline V gene sequence: CDR1 DFQATT, CDR2 SNEGSKA (reference sequence). CDR3 coding DNA: TGCAAGCGACGGAAAAACATTCAGTACTTC. Residues: CKRRKNIQYF.

Remarks on this clonotype: A much larger clone lies one base from this, so it may be a read error. The gene calls are TRBV5-1 and TRBJ2-5, with a tentative D call TRBD2 (5 bases). V dropped 2 bases and J dropped 11 bases, with 19 bases sitting between them. CDR3 size: 14 residues. CDR1 is SGHRS, CDR2 YFSETQ, per germline. The chain's CDR3 is CASSLSSTANEQYF. CDR3 DNA: TGCGCCAGCAGCTTATCTAGCACAGCCAATGAGCAGTACTTC.

The count of this clonotype is one. The chain couples TRBV20-1 to TRBJ2-7; TRBD1 matches at 7 bases. The closer fit of TRBJ2-5 to the DNA end suggests the J call may be wrong. Per the germline V gene, CDR1 is DFQATT and CDR2 is SNEGSKA (reference sequence). There are 13 residues in the CDR3. In nucleotides, the CDR3 is TGCAGTGCGAGTACAGGGGTTGGGGAGACCCAGTACTTC. This sequence encodes CSASTGVGETQYF.

This clonotype was seen only once. The genes are TRBV10-1 and TRBJ2-2; tentatively, D is TRBD1 (5 bases). V lost 3 bases, J lost 4 bases, and 9 bases lay in between. The CDR3 length is 14 residues. The germline V gene has CDR1 WNHNN and CDR2 SYGVQD (reference sequence). For the CDR3, the DNA is TGCGCCAGCAGTGATAAGGGGATCACCGGGGAGCTGTTTTTT. Encoded protein: CASSDKGITGELFF.

This clonotype was counted a few times. The V gene is TRBV9, the J gene TRBJ2-7; 7 bases map to TRBD2. Germline V CDR1 and CDR2: SGDLS, YYNGEE. Trimming took 0 bases from V and 6 from J; bases not matched to a gene: 3. The CDR3 length is 13 residues. CDR3 loop: CASSVAIAGEQYF. As DNA, the CDR3 is TGTGCCAGCAGCGTAGCCATAGCGGGCGAGCAGTACTTC.

This clonotype was observed at least ten times. The chain uses TRBV6-6 and TRBJ2-7; either TRBD1 or TRBD2 may supply D (5 bases each). This CDR3 comprises 12 residues. V was cut by 5 bases and J by 3 bases, with 8 bases left in between. Germline values: CDR1 MNHNY, CDR2 SVGAGI (reference sequence). The chain's CDR3 is CASSQGVYEQYF. In DNA, the CDR3 is TGTGCCAGCAGTCAGGGAGTCTACGAGCAGTACTTC.

The chain combines TRBV29-1 with TRBJ2-2; D is possibly TRBD2 (6 bases). This CDR3 comprises 13 residues. In germline, CDR1 is SQVTM, CDR2 ANQGSEA. V was pared by 5 bases and J by 4 bases, with 11 bases between. The CDR3 protein is CSVRPTSTGELFF. The CDR3 DNA follows: TGCAGCGTTCGGCCGACTAGCACCGGGGAGCTGTTTTTT.

The chain has TRBV27 and TRBJ2-7; a weak D match, TRBD1 (5 bases). The DNA end favors TRBJ2-5, so the J call may be wrong. The CDR3 extends over 14 amino acids. Germline lookup yields CDR1 MNHEY and CDR2 SMNVEV (reference sequence). CDR3 nucleotides: TGTGCCAGCAGTTTATCTGCAGGGCGGCAGACCCAGTACTTC. Encoded protein: CASSLSAGRQTQYF.

The rearrangement links TRBV7-9 to TRBJ1-1; D is possibly TRBD1 (5 bases). The germline V and J ends were trimmed by 2 bases and 6 bases, with 19 bases remaining between them. CDR3 size: 16 residues. CDR1 SEHNR and CDR2 FQNEAQ come from the germline V gene (reference sequence). The CDR3, as DNA: TGTGCCAGCAGCTTATCCCCGGGCCTAGGGGCTCCTGAAGCTTTCTTT. Its protein is CASSLSPGLGAPEAFF.

This clonotype was observed a few times. This chain connects TRBV5-6 to TRBJ2-1; possible D gene TRBD2, 5 bases. Germline V gene sequence: CDR1 SGHDT, CDR2 YYEEEE. Trimming removed 2 bases at V and 4 bases at J, with 10 bases between. The length of the CDR3 is 14 residues. CDR3 in amino acids: CASSLSGEYNEQFF. CDR3 DNA sequence: TGTGCCAGCAGCTTATCTGGGGAGTACAATGAGCAGTTCTTC.

Note on this clonotype: The junction departs from the called germline gene at one end, perhaps through a read error. The chain uses TRBV11-2 and TRBJ2-7; TRBD2 is a possible D gene (5 bases). Judging by the DNA end, TRBJ2-5 fits better; the J call may be wrong. The CDR3 extends over 16 amino acids. Germline values: CDR1 SGHAT, CDR2 FQNNGV. CDR3 region: CASSLTTGAAQGTQYF. In nucleotides, the CDR3 is TGTGCCAGCAGCTTGACTACCGGAGCGGCCCAAGGGACCCAGTACTTC.

The V and J genes are TRBV7-2 and TRBJ1-1, with D unclear. Germline CDR1 reads SGHTA; CDR2 reads FQGNSA. The CDR3 loop spans 13 amino acids. V dropped 5 bases and J dropped 1 base, with 8 bases sitting between them. CDR3 coding DNA: TGTGCCAGCAGCGTGGACTGGAACACTGAAGCTTTCTTT. As protein: CASSVDWNTEAFF.

In this sample, this clonotype turned up a few times. The gene calls are TRBV27 and TRBJ2-5, with TRBD2 identical over 9 bases. The CDR3 is 13 residues long. The V segment lost 6 bases and the J segment 5 bases; nucleotides outside the gene matches: 4. The V gene's germline CDR1 is MNHEY and CDR2 SMNVEV (reference sequence). For the CDR3, the DNA is TGTGCCAGCAGGGCGGGGGGGCAGGAGACCCAGTACTTC. Protein sequence: CASRAGGQETQYF.

This clonotype was counted many times. This chain uses TRBV29-1 with TRBJ1-2, with 8 positions matching TRBD1. The J segment lost 3 bases and the V segment lost 3 bases, leaving 3 bases of the junction unmatched. Per germline, CDR1 SQVTM and CDR2 ANQGSEA. This CDR3 contains 13 residues. The CDR3 loop is CSVDRGHDYGYTF. The CDR3 bases are TGCAGCGTTGACAGGGGGCATGACTATGGCTACACCTTC.

The chain carries TRBV20-1 and TRBJ2-7, with D tentatively TRBD2 (5 bases). The germline gives CDR1 DFQATT, CDR2 SNEGSKA (reference sequence). The length of the CDR3 is 15 residues. The ends were cut back, 4 bases at V and 2 bases at J, with 18 bases in the middle. In DNA form, the CDR3 reads TGCAGTGCTACCCGGAGCGGTCAGCTTACCTACGAGCAGTACTTC. Its protein is CSATRSGQLTYEQYF.

A few counts support this clonotype. This chain connects TRBV7-6 to TRBJ2-5; 9 bases are shared with TRBD2. V was clipped by 5 bases and J by 1 base; unmatched bases: 20. The CDR3 totals 20 residues. Germline assignment: CDR1 SGHVS and CDR2 FNYEAQ. In DNA form, the CDR3 reads TGTGCCAGCAGCCCAGCGGGGGGAACTAGCCCGATCAGTTCCCAAGAGACCCAGTACTTC. It specifies CASSPAGGTSPISSQETQYF. The whole variable domain, filled in from reference TRBV7-6 and TRBJ2-5, reads GAGVSQSPRYKVTKRGQDVALRCDPISGHVSLYWYRQALGQGPEFLTYFNYEAQQDKSGLPNDRFSAERPEGSISTLTIQRTEQRDSAMYRCASSPAGGTSPISSQETQYFGPGTRLLVL.

This clonotype was detected a few times. The J gene is TRBJ2-6, the V gene TRBV6-1; a weak D match, TRBD1 (6 bases). The V end was cut by 6 bases, the J end by 0 bases, with 18 bases between. The CDR3 loop spans 18 amino acids. Germline CDR1 and CDR2: MNHNS and SASEGT. CDR3 loop: CASSHRAPSRSGANVLTF. The CDR3, as DNA: TGTGCCAGCAGCCACAGGGCCCCGAGCCGCTCTGGGGCCAACGTCCTGACTTTC.

This clonotype was observed a few times. This chain uses TRBV9 with TRBJ2-1; 13 bases line up with TRBD2. The ends lost 3 bases at V and 10 bases at J; junction bases unmatched: 10. CDR3 size: 16 residues. CDR1 is SGDLS, CDR2 YYNGEE, per germline. CDR3 nucleotides: TGTGCCAGCAGCGCCTCACTAGCGGGGGGGAAGGGGGAGCAGTTCTTC. This translates into CASSASLAGGKGEQFF.

CDR3 protein: CASSLSVGTAIKAYTF. The CDR3 bases are TGTGCCAGCAGTTTGTCTGTAGGGACAGCCATAAAAGCCTACACCTTC. The J gene is TRBJ1-2, the V gene TRBV12-3 or TRBV12-4; 7 bases agree with TRBD1. Trimming at V came to 3 bases and at J to 10 bases, leaving 17 bases not matched to a gene. The CDR3 spans 16 residues.

The V and J genes are TRBV4-1 and TRBJ2-1, with D possibly being TRBD2 (6 bases). Germline lookup yields CDR1 MGHRA and CDR2 YSYEKL. The CDR3 is made up of 15 amino acids. Trimming cost V 3 bases and J 5 bases, with 14 bases left between them. The DNA for the CDR3 is TGCGCCAGCAGCCAGGCTAGCGTGTCTGACAATGAGCAGTTCTTC. This sequence encodes CASSQASVSDNEQFF.

The chain joins TRBV14 to TRBJ2-2; possibly TRBD2 for D (6 bases). CDR1 and CDR2 from the germline V gene are SGHDN and FVKESK. The CDR3 sequence is 15 residues long. V was trimmed by 6 bases and J by 2 bases, leaving 13 bases between them. Here the CDR3 DNA reads TGTGCCAGCAGGCGGGACCAAACAAACACCGGGGAGCTGTTTTTT. Its translation: CASRRDQTNTGELFF.

The gene calls are TRBV12-3 or TRBV12-4 and TRBJ2-3; D is possibly TRBD2 (6 bases). There are 14 residues in the CDR3. Trimming took off 3 bases at V and 6 bases at J, with 13 bases between the two ends. The CDR3 spells CASSLRDHTDTQYF. In nucleotides, the CDR3 is TGTGCCAGCAGTTTGCGGGACCACACGGATACGCAGTATTTT.

This clonotype was counted a few times. The J gene is TRBJ1-5, the V gene TRBV6-1; D gene ambiguous. CDR1 and CDR2 from the germline V gene are MNHNS and SASEGT. The V and J ends lost 3 bases and 9 bases respectively, with 9 bases between them. The CDR3 sequence is 12 residues long. The CDR3 DNA reads as TGTGCCAGCAGTGATTCGACAAGGCCCCAGCATTTT. This sequence encodes CASSDSTRPQHF.

This clonotype turned up a few times. Here the CDR3 DNA reads TGTGCCAGCAGCGTAACGGGGATTCGCACAGATACGCAGTATTTT. It encodes CASSVTGIRTDTQYF. The chain combines TRBV9 with TRBJ2-3; the D gene is possibly TRBD2 (5 bases). Germline V gives CDR1 SGDLS, CDR2 YYNGEE. The CDR3 spans 15 residues. Trimming stripped 1 base from V and 1 base from J, with 10 bases between.

The chain joins TRBV29-1 to TRBJ2-5; 11 bases match TRBD2. From germline, CDR1 is SQVTM and CDR2 ANQGSEA. CDR3 length equals 13 residues. The V gene end was trimmed by 5 bases and the J gene end by 5 bases; junction bases not matched to a gene: 4. The CDR3, as DNA: TGCAGCGTTCGTAGCGGGGGGGTGGAGACCCAGTACTTC. Its protein product is CSVRSGGVETQYF.

A few counts support this clonotype. The chain is built from TRBV29-1 and TRBJ1-4; 8 bases are shared with TRBD1. The germline CDR1 and CDR2 sequences are SQVTM and ANQGSEA. This CDR3 has 13 amino acids. V shed 7 bases and J 4 bases; nucleotides not matched to a gene: 5. This CDR3 is CSAGTGDNEKLFF. The CDR3 nucleotides read TGCAGCGCCGGGACAGGTGATAATGAAAAACTGTTTTTT.

This clonotype came up a few times. The chain uses TRBV7-9 and TRBJ2-7; D is perhaps TRBD2 (5 bases). The V and J ends lost 9 bases and 1 base respectively, with 10 bases between them. The CDR3 is made up of 12 amino acids. Germline-derived CDR1 and CDR2 are SEHNR and FQNEAQ (reference sequence). The CDR3 here is CASGETSYEQYF. Written as DNA, the CDR3 is TGTGCCAGTGGGGAGACTTCCTACGAGCAGTACTTC. The variable domain in full, with the rest retrieved from reference TRBV7-9 and TRBJ2-7, is DTGVSQNPRHKITKRGQNVTFRCDPISEHNRLYWYRQTLGQGPEFLTYFQNEAQLEKSRLLSDRFSAERPKGSFSTLEIQRTEQGDSAMYLCASGETSYEQYFGPGTRLTVT.

The chain has TRBV3-1 and TRBJ1-6; D perhaps matches TRBD1 (5 bases). V lost 1 base, J lost 8 bases, and 9 bases lay in between. Germline CDR1 LGHDT, CDR2 YNNKEL (reference sequence). The CDR3 is made up of 14 amino acids. The CDR3 region has the DNA TGTGCCAGCAGCCAAGCAGGGTCGGATTCACCCCTCCACTTT. Encoded protein: CASSQAGSDSPLHF.

This chain connects TRBV7-3 to TRBJ2-7; TRBD1 is a possible D gene (8 bases). The V and J ends lost 5 bases and 3 bases respectively, with 17 bases between them. CDR1 SGHTA and CDR2 FQGTGA come from the germline V gene. The CDR3 sequence is 15 residues long. The CDR3 spells CASSPSGDRYYEQYF. The CDR3 nucleotides are TGTGCCAGCAGCCCAAGCGGGGACAGGTACTACGAGCAGTACTTC.